This TCR beta chain derives from a study of cytomegalovirus exposure and HLA in healthy donors. About the study: Most genotyped donors, around 78% of around 370, had Caucasian-associated genetic ancestry. General study findings and limits: Per published reports, the classifier diagnosed cytomegalovirus status with high specificity and sensitivity.

The PCR was carried out with 60 Vbeta primers and 13 Jbeta primers. Using immunoSEQ multiplex PCR, the repertoire was profiled, and TCRdb retains in-frame clones only, with some absent. The profile covers around 100,000 clones, with over 65% appearing a single time and more than 1.5% taken by the ten largest. The CDR3 has 16 residues. Notes on this clone: Antigen unknown.

Sequencing was done on a sample of PBMCs. The chain is built from TRBV21-1 and TRBJ1-5; the D segment call TRBD1 is taken from the table without a DNA check. TRBV21-1 is annotated as a pseudogene. This TCR came from a woman aged 40 to 50 in good health and CMV-seronegative. The CDR3 reads CASSTEADKGNQPQHF. The CDR3 DNA sequence: TGTGCCAGCAGCACCGAAGCCGACAAAGGCAATCAGCCCCAGCATTTT.